Presented here are 31 T cell receptor beta chains from one specimen sequenced in a study of OX40 agonist ivuxolimab in advanced cancers. The data were produced by immunoSEQ multiplex PCR, yet TCRdb's version contains in-frame clones alone and is incomplete. The profile shows 65,000 to 90,000 clones, 70% to 90% of them singletons. The sample in question was CD4+ or CD8+ T cells sorted from blood, obtained in a trial of the OX40 agonist ivuxolimab. These receptors were obtained from an adult with an advanced solid tumor such as melanoma, head and neck, liver or kidney cancer.

Concerning this clone: The junction shows a germline mismatch at one end, possibly a read error. The chain recombines TRBV2 with TRBJ2-7; a possible D gene is TRBD2 (6 bases). The CDR3 sequence is 12 residues long. Germline lookup yields CDR1 SNHLY and CDR2 FYNNEI. The CDR3 nucleotides read TGTGCCAGCAGTGAAGCGGGCGGGACCGTCGGCTTC. Translated, it gives CASSEAGGTVGF.

The chain recombines TRBV5-1 with TRBJ2-7, with 7 positions matching TRBD1. With V trimmed by 4 bases and J by 2 bases, 12 bases remained unmatched. From germline, CDR1 is SGHRS and CDR2 YFSETQ. The CDR3 runs 16 residues. The CDR3 nucleotides are TGCGCCAGCAGCCCCGGGACAGATTATTTAGCCTACGAGCAGTACTTC. Encoded protein: CASSPGTDYLAYEQYF.

The chain combines TRBV6-4 with TRBJ2-1, with TRBD2 identical over 12 bases. CDR1 and CDR2 from the germline V gene are MRHNA and SNTAGT. The V gene end was trimmed by 4 bases and the J gene end by 6 bases; junction bases not matched to a gene: 7. The CDR3 length is 16 residues. The DNA of the CDR3 is TGTGCCAGCAGTGCGCAACTAGCGGGAGGATTCAATGAGCAGTTCTTC. Its protein is CASSAQLAGGFNEQFF.

This rearrangement joins TRBV7-7 to TRBJ2-7; TRBD2 matches at 7 bases. The CDR3 is made up of 14 amino acids. Germline values: CDR1 SSHAT, CDR2 FNYEAQ (reference sequence). Trimming cost V 5 bases and J 4 bases; bases outside gene matches: 8. This chain's CDR3 is CASSPDLGGYEQYF. As DNA, the CDR3 is TGTGCCAGCAGCCCTGACCTCGGGGGGTACGAGCAGTACTTC.

V and J are TRBV5-4 and TRBJ2-7, with 9 bases identical to TRBD1. Per the germline V gene, CDR1 is SGHNT and CDR2 is YYREEE (reference sequence). J was trimmed by 4 bases and V by 4 bases; bases with no gene match: 9. The CDR3 has 15 residues. CDR3 protein: CASSLGTGKQYEQYF. CDR3 nucleotides: TGTGCCAGCAGCCTCGGGACAGGGAAGCAGTACGAGCAGTACTTC. Supplemented by reference TRBV5-4 and TRBJ2-7, the full variable domain reads ETGVTQSPTHLIKTRGQQVTLRCSSQSGHNTVSWYQQALGQGPQFIFQYYREEENGRGNFPPRFSGLQFPNYSSELNVNALELDDSALYLCASSLGTGKQYEQYFGPGTRLTVT.

This clone was seen a single time. V usage is TRBV6-6 and J usage is TRBJ2-5, with a possible D match to TRBD2 (5 bases). CDR1 and CDR2 (germline): MNHNY, SVGAGI (reference sequence). The CDR3 spans 15 residues. V lost 4 bases and J 4 bases, leaving 16 bases between the germline ends. The CDR3 protein is CASSFPGPAGETQYF. Here the CDR3 DNA reads TGTGCCAGCAGTTTTCCGGGTCCGGCGGGAGAGACCCAGTACTTC.

This clone was seen a handful of times. The rearrangement links TRBV18 to TRBJ2-7, with 7 positions matching TRBD2. Per germline, CDR1 KGHSH and CDR2 LQKENI. The CDR3 loop spans 14 amino acids. The junction had 3 bases not matched to a gene; V was cut back by 1 base and J by 3 bases. The CDR3 DNA is TGTGCCAGCTCACCACTAGCGGGTCGCTACGAGCAGTACTTC. This gives the protein CASSPLAGRYEQYF.

The chain uses TRBV7-9 and TRBJ2-5; 10 bases are a match to TRBD1. Near its end, the DNA agrees better with TRBJ2-7, so the J call may be wrong. From germline, CDR1 is SEHNR and CDR2 FQNEAQ (reference sequence). The CDR3 length is 15 residues. This CDR3 is CASSLLRDRGYEQYF. The CDR3, as DNA: TGTGCCAGCAGCTTACTTCGGGACAGGGGCTACGAGCAGTACTTC.

This clone was found a few times. The DNA for the CDR3 is TGCGCCAGCGGGGACAGGGCCCACGAGCAGTACTTC. As protein: CASGDRAHEQYF. The chain has TRBV10-1 and TRBJ2-7; 9 positions agree with TRBD1. J gave up 5 bases and V 8 bases, and 4 bases lay outside the gene matches. CDR1 is WNHNN, CDR2 SYGVQD, per germline (reference sequence). This CDR3 is built from 12 residues.

V usage is TRBV7-3 and J usage is TRBJ2-3; 8 bases match TRBD1. J was trimmed by 3 bases and V by 4 bases; bases with no gene match: 3. Germline CDR1 is SGHTA and CDR2 is FQGTGA. The CDR3 extends over 14 amino acids. The CDR3 region has the DNA TGTGCCAGCAGCTCCCGGGACAGGACAGATACGCAGTATTTT. It specifies CASSSRDRTDTQYF.

This rearrangement joins TRBV25-1 to TRBJ1-4; no clear D gene. CDR1 and CDR2 from the germline V gene are MGHDK and SYGVNS. The V gene lost 2 bases and the J gene lost 7 bases, with 8 bases spanning the gap. CDR3 length: 13 amino acids. This CDR3 reads CASSEGEGEKLFF. CDR3 bases: TGTGCCAGCAGTGAAGGGGAGGGTGAAAAACTGTTTTTT.

V usage is TRBV19 and J usage is TRBJ1-4; D perhaps matches TRBD1 (6 bases). Germline CDR1 LNHDA, CDR2 SQIVND (reference sequence). The CDR3 sequence is 15 residues long. Deletions cut 7 bases from V and 8 bases from J, with 20 bases between. As DNA, the CDR3 is TGTGCCAGTACGGATCGATCCAGGGGAGGAGAAAAACTGTTTTTT. It specifies CASTDRSRGGEKLFF.

The CDR3 loop reads CASTSGADEQYF. In DNA form, the CDR3 reads TGTGCCAGCACCAGCGGAGCCGACGAGCAGTACTTC. The chain couples TRBV6-6 to TRBJ2-7; the D gene is possibly TRBD2 (5 bases). This CDR3 has 12 residues. V lost 7 bases and J lost 5, with 12 bases in between. Germline lookup yields CDR1 MNHNY and CDR2 SVGAGI (reference sequence).

In its sample, this clone was seen once. This chain links TRBV7-3 with TRBJ1-5; D is undetermined. Germline CDR1 is SGHTA and CDR2 is FQGTGA. Trimming stripped 6 bases from V and 4 bases from J, with 10 bases between. This CDR3 spans 13 amino acids. The CDR3 nucleotides read TGTGCCAGCAGTTGGGCCCAAAATCAGCCCCAGCATTTT. Residues: CASSWAQNQPQHF.

This clone turned up a few times. The chain employs TRBV9 and TRBJ1-4; D unclear. With 4 bases removed from V and 8 bases from J, the gap between germline ends came to 18 bases. The length of the CDR3 is 15 residues. Looked up from germline, CDR1 is SGDLS and CDR2 is YYNGEE. CDR3 in amino acids: CASSPPVGRGEKLFF. CDR3 in DNA: TGTGCCAGCAGCCCCCCGGTAGGGAGAGGCGAAAAACTGTTTTTT.

The chain is built from TRBV12-5 and TRBJ1-1; 8 bases match TRBD1. The CDR3 sequence is 15 residues long. Germline assignment: CDR1 LGHNT and CDR2 FRNRAP. V shed 2 bases, J shed 4 bases, and the junction held 6 bases outside the gene matches. In DNA form, the CDR3 reads TGTGCTAGTGGTTTGATTACAGGGGGGAGCACTGAAGCTTTCTTT. The encoded protein is CASGLITGGSTEAFF.

The J gene is TRBJ2-3, the V gene TRBV11-2; D may match TRBD1 or TRBD2 (5 bases each). Germline V CDR1 and CDR2: SGHAT, FQNNGV. Trimming removed 5 bases from V and 3 bases from J, with 12 bases in between. The CDR3 spans 14 residues. The CDR3 region has the DNA TGTGCCAGCAGCCCCGGGGCATGGACAGATACGCAGTATTTT. This codes for CASSPGAWTDTQYF. Filled out from reference TRBV11-2 and TRBJ2-3, the complete variable domain reads EAGVAQSPRYKIIEKRQSVAFWCNPISGHATLYWYQQILGQGPKLLIQFQNNGVVDDSQLPKDRFSAERLKGVDSTLKIQPAKLEDSAVYLCASSPGAWTDTQYFGPGTRLTVL.

This clone was detected once. V gene TRBV11-1 combines with J gene TRBJ1-1, with D tentatively TRBD1 (6 bases). Trimming left V 5 bases short and J 4 bases short, with 14 bases between. The germline V gene has CDR1 SGHAT and CDR2 FQDESV (reference sequence). This CDR3 has 14 amino acids. CDR3 in DNA: TGTGCCAGCAGCATAGGGGGGGGCTCCACTGAAGCTTTCTTT. Its translation: CASSIGGGSTEAFF.

In DNA form, the CDR3 reads TGTGCCAGTAGCCGGGGAAGAGACGAGCAGTACTTC. Translation gives CASSRGRDEQYF. The chain combines TRBV19 with TRBJ2-7; D perhaps matches TRBD2 (5 bases). Trimming pared 6 bases from V and 5 bases from J, leaving 11 bases between. The CDR3 is 12 residues long. Germline V CDR1 and CDR2: LNHDA, SQIVND (reference sequence).

The V call is TRBV29-1, the J call TRBJ1-2; D is uncertain. Germline V gene sequence: CDR1 SQVTM, CDR2 ANQGSEA. The CDR3 is 14 residues long. Trimming shortened V by 4 bases and J by 1 base, and 13 bases separated the two germline ends. The DNA of the CDR3 is TGCAGCGTTGCGGGTGCAAGATATAACTATGGCTACACCTTC. This gives the protein CSVAGARYNYGYTF.

This chain joins TRBV10-3 and TRBJ2-5, with a weak D call TRBD1 (6 bases). The J call is doubtful: the DNA matches TRBJ2-7 better. The CDR3 length is 15 residues. CDR1 and CDR2 from the germline V gene are ENHRY and SYGVKD. CDR3 region: CAISEGWAGDYEQYF. The DNA for the CDR3 is TGTGCCATCAGTGAGGGGTGGGCAGGGGACTACGAGCAGTACTTC.

The V call is TRBV15, the J call TRBJ2-7; 11 bases line up with TRBD2. This CDR3 spans 14 amino acids. V lost 4 bases and J lost 6; bases outside the gene matches: 5. Germline loops: CDR1 LNHNV, CDR2 YYDKDF (reference sequence). DNA of the CDR3: TGTGCCACCAGCAATAGCGGGGGGGCCAGCGAGCAGTACTTC. Protein product: CATSNSGGASEQYF.

The chain combines TRBV19 with TRBJ2-1; 9 nucleotides line up with TRBD1. The CDR3 is 15 residues long. Trimming took 3 bases from V and 8 from J; bases not matched to a gene: 8. Germline V gene data show CDR1 as LNHDA and CDR2 as SQIVND (reference sequence). The CDR3 is CASSIGGQGRDEQFF. Here the CDR3 DNA reads TGTGCCAGTAGTATCGGGGGACAGGGACGGGATGAGCAGTTCTTC.

The V gene is TRBV5-6, the J gene TRBJ1-3, with D uncertain. This CDR3 comprises 15 residues. Deletions cut 4 bases from V and 0 bases from J, with 11 bases between. In germline, CDR1 is SGHDT, CDR2 YYEEEE. The chain's CDR3 is CASSHRRDSGNTIYF. The CDR3 nucleotides are TGTGCCAGCAGCCACAGACGGGACTCTGGAAACACCATATATTTT.

This chain connects TRBV2 to TRBJ2-7, with 10 bases fitting TRBD2. CDR1 is SNHLY, CDR2 FYNNEI, per germline. V shed 4 bases and J 3 bases; nucleotides not matched to a gene: 12. This CDR3 is built from 17 residues. CDR3 in DNA: TGTGCCAGCAGTGTCCAGCGGGGGACTAGCGCTCGCTACGAGCAGTACTTC. It specifies CASSVQRGTSARYEQYF. The full variable domain, with the rest looked up from reference TRBV2 and TRBJ2-7, is EPEVTQTPSHQVTQMGQEVILRCVPISNHLYFYWYRQILGQKVEFLVSFYNNEISEKSEIFDDQFSVERPDGSNFTLKIRSTKLEDSAMYFCASSVQRGTSARYEQYFGPGTRLTVT.

This clone was recorded a few times. V is TRBV2 and J is TRBJ1-5; D not resolved. V lost 1 base to trimming and J lost 5 bases, with 6 bases between them. The CDR3 totals 13 residues. Germline V gene sequence: CDR1 SNHLY, CDR2 FYNNEI. The chain's CDR3 is CASSEGDYQPQHF. The CDR3 nucleotides are TGTGCCAGCAGTGAAGGGGATTATCAGCCCCAGCATTTT.

The chain combines TRBV6-6 with TRBJ1-2; 7 nucleotides line up with TRBD1. The V gene's germline CDR1 is MNHNY and CDR2 SVGAGI (reference sequence). This CDR3 is 14 amino acids long. The V gene end was trimmed by 4 bases and the J gene end by 1 base; junction bases not matched to a gene: 3. In nucleotides, the CDR3 is TGTGCCAGCAGTTCGCGGGACAGTAACTATGGCTACACCTTC. Its translation is CASSSRDSNYGYTF.

CDR3 DNA sequence: TGTGCCAGCAGCGCCCAGACAGGGCATGTGTCCCATAACACCGGGGAGCTGTTTTTT. Translation: CASSAQTGHVSHNTGELFF. The chain combines TRBV9 with TRBJ2-2; 7 nucleotides agree with TRBD1. The CDR3 is made up of 19 amino acids. V trimming: 3 bases; J trimming: 2 bases; junction bases outside the gene matches: 16. The germline V gene encodes CDR1 SGDLS and CDR2 YYNGEE.

The chain recombines TRBV4-3 with TRBJ1-2; 9 bases map to TRBD1. The CDR3 sequence is 15 residues long. V trimming: 0 bases; J trimming: 5 bases; junction bases outside the gene matches: 4. The germline V gene encodes CDR1 LGHNA and CDR2 YSLEER. Here the CDR3 reads CASSQEFGQGYGYTF. The CDR3 DNA follows: TGCGCCAGCAGCCAAGAATTCGGACAGGGGTATGGCTACACCTTC.

The table lists this clone with a few counts. The chain links TRBV5-4 to TRBJ2-5; 14 nucleotides match TRBD2. This CDR3 has 17 amino acids. CDR1 is SGHNT, CDR2 YYREEE, per germline (reference sequence). The J segment lost 3 bases and the V segment lost 3 bases, leaving 7 bases of the junction unmatched. The CDR3 DNA reads as TGTGCCAGCAGCTCAGGGGGGACTAGCGGGGGTGAAGAGACCCAGTACTTC. This encodes CASSSGGTSGGEETQYF.

About this clone: One junction end does not reproduce the germline sequence, and a read error may be involved. The V gene is TRBV7-2, the J gene TRBJ1-1; D unresolved. CDR3 length: 14 residues. Germline CDR1 and CDR2: SGHTA and FQGNSA. CDR3 nucleotide sequence: TGCGCCAGCAGCCGGCAGGACGGAAACACTGAAGCTTTCTTT. Encoded protein: CASSRQDGNTEAFF. Looking up the rest from reference TRBV7-2 and TRBJ1-1 gives the full variable domain: GAGVSQSPSNKVTEKGKDVELRCDPISGHTALYWYRQSLGQGLEFLIYFQGNSAPDKSGLPSDRFSAERTGGSVSTLTIQRTQQEDSAVYLCASSRQDGNTEAFFGQGTRLTVV.